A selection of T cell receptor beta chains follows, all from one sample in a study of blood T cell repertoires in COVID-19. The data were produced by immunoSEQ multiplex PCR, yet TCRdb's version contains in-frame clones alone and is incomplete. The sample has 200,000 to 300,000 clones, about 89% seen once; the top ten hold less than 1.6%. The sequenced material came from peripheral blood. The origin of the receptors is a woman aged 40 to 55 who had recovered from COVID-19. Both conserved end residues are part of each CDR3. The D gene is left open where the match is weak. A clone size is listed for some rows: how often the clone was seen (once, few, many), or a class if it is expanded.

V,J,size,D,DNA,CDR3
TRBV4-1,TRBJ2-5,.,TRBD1,TGCGCCAGCAGCCAAACCACAGGGGTTTCGTACCAAGAGACCCAGTACTTC,CASSQTTGVSYQETQYF
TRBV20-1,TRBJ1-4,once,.,TGCAGTGCTTTGCGGGTAGGAAAACTGTTTTTT,CSALRVGKLFF
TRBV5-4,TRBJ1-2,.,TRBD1,TGTGCCAGCAGCCCCCTGGGACAGGGGAACGACTATGGCTACACCTTC,CASSPLGQGNDYGYTF
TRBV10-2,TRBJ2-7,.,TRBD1,TGCGCCAGCAGGGGGGCAGGGGGCGAGCCCAGCTACGAGCAGTACTTC,CASRGAGGEPSYEQYF
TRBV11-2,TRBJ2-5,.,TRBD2,TGTGCCAGCAGCTTATCGGCGGGGGGTCAAGAGACCCAGTACTTC,CASSLSAGGQETQYF
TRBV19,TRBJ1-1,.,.,TGTGCCAGTAGTATTTTCCCAACAGGTACCACTGAAGCTTTCTTT,CASSIFPTGTTEAFF
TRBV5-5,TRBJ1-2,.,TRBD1,TGTGCCAGCAGCACGGCCGGGACAGCTAACTATGGCTACACCTTC,CASSTAGTANYGYTF
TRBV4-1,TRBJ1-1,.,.,TGCGCCAGCAGGCGGGACGGACAGAACACTGAAGCTTTCTTT,CASRRDGQNTEAFF
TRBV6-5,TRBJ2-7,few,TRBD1,TGTGCCAGCAGTTACATGCCCGGGACAGGGTACGAGCAGTACTTC,CASSYMPGTGYEQYF
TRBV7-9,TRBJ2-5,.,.,TGTGCCAGCACCCGAGCTTCAGGGTACGAGACCCAGTACTTC,CASTRASGYETQYF
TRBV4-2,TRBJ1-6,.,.,TGTGCCAGCAGCCAAGACGAGCATCGCTGGAATTCACCCCTCCACTTT,CASSQDEHRWNSPLHF
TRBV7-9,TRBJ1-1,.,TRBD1,TGTGCCAGCAGCCTATCGGGACAGGGGGAAACTGAAGCTTTCTTT,CASSLSGQGETEAFF
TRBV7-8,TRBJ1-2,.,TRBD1,TGTGCCAGCAGCTTGAACAGGGGGCACTATGGCTACACCTTC,CASSLNRGHYGYTF
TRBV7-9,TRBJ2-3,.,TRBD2,TGTGCCAGCAGACTACGGAGCGGGGGGGCCGAAGATACGCAGTATTTT,CASRLRSGGAEDTQYF
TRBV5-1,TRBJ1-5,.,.,TGCGCCAGCAGCTTCGGGCAGGGGAGCAATCAGCCCCAGCATTTT,CASSFGQGSNQPQHF
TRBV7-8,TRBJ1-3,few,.,TGTGCCAGCAGCTTCACAGGGTCTGGAAACACCATATATTTT,CASSFTGSGNTIYF
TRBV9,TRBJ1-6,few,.,TGTGCCAGCAGCCCCCTACCCGGTTCACCCCTCCACTTT,CASSPLPGSPLHF
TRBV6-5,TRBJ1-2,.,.,TGTGCCAGCAGTCACCACGCGGGTTTCTATGGCTACACCTTC,CASSHHAGFYGYTF
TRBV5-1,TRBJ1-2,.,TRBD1,TGCGCCAGCAGCTTAGGGACAGACTATGGCTACACCTTC,CASSLGTDYGYTF
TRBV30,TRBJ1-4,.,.,TGTGCCTGGACTGTTGGAGTGGGGGGGGTAACTAATGAAAAACTGTTTTTT,CAWTVGVGGVTNEKLFF
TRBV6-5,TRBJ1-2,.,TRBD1,TGTGCCAGCAGGCCAGGGGGGCCGGGCTTTGGTGGCTACACCTTC,CASRPGGPGFGGYTF
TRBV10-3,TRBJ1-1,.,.,TGTGCCATCATTGAGGACAGTTCCACTGAAGCTTTCTTT,CAIIEDSSTEAFF
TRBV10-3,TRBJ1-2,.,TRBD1,TGTGCCATCAGTCCCTTTCCGAGGGGGCCGAACTATGGCTACACCTTC,CAISPFPRGPNYGYTF
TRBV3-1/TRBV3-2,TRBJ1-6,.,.,TGTGCCAGCAGCCCACCCGGGGGGCGATCACCCCTCCACTTT,CASSPPGGRSPLHF
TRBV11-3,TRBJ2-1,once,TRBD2,TGTGCCAGCAGCTCGCACACCGGGACTAGCGGGGGCAATGAGCAGTTCTTC,CASSSHTGTSGGNEQFF
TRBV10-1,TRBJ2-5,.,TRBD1,TGCGCCAGCAGTGCCGGGACAGGGAGTGGCCAGTACTTC,CASSAGTGSGQYF
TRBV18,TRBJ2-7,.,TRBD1,TGTGCCAGCTCACCACCGATCTACAGGGGCTACGAGCAGTACTTC,CASSPPIYRGYEQYF
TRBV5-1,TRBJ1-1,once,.,TGCGCCAGCACCAAGGACACCATGAACACTGAAGCTTTCTTT,CASTKDTMNTEAFF
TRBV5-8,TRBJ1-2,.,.,TGTGCCAGCAGCCGCGATTACTATGGCTACACCTTC,CASSRDYYGYTF
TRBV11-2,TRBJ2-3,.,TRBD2,TGTGCCAGCAGCGCATCCGGGACTAGAAGGGATACGCAGTATTTT,CASSASGTRRDTQYF
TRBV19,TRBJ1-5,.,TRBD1,TGTGCCAGTAGCCCGGACAGGGAGGGCAATCAGCCCCAGCATTTT,CASSPDREGNQPQHF
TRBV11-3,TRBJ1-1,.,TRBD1,TGTGCCAGCAGCTTAGAAGGGACAGGAAGATACACTGAAGCTTTCTTT,CASSLEGTGRYTEAFF
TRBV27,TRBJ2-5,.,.,TGTGCCAGCAGTTTTTCCCCCCGAAACCCCACTACCCAGTACTTC,CASSFSPRNPTTQYF
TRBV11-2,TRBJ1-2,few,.,TGTGCCAGCAGCCTATTTAGGGGTGGCCATAGCTACACCTTC,CASSLFRGGHSYTF
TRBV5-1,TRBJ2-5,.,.,TGCGCCAGCAGCTTGGCAGGTGGAGAGACCCAGTACTTC,CASSLAGGETQYF
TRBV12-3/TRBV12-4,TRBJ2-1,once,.,TGTGCCAGCAGTTTAATGCTAGACAATGAGCAGTTCTTC,CASSLMLDNEQFF
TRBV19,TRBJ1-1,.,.,TGTGCCAGTAGTATTCGCCCCTCGTACAGCACTGAAGCTTTCTTT,CASSIRPSYSTEAFF
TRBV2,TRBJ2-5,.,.,TGTGCCAGCAGGGAAGGGACAACCCAAGAGACCCAGTACTTC,CASREGTTQETQYF
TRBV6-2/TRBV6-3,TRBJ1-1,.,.,TGTGCCAGCAGTTCACTCAGGGGCGCTGGGTTAAACACTGAAGCTTTCTTT,CASSSLRGAGLNTEAFF